This T cell receptor beta chain was recovered during a study of blood T cell repertoires in COVID-19. Donors were grouped by their self-reported clinical history. CDR1 KGHSH and CDR2 LQKENI come from the germline V gene. The CDR3 is made up of 13 amino acids. Trimming pared 8 bases from V and 2 bases from J, leaving 12 bases between. The table came from immunoSEQ multiplex PCR; TCRdb's copy has only in-frame clones and leaves some out. The table records around 270,000 clones, about 90% of them present only once. The sequenced sample was PBMCs or T cells enriched from blood (not recorded which). The clonotype was recovered from a woman aged 40-49 years who had been exposed to COVID-19. This rearrangement joins TRBV18 to TRBJ2-5, with D maybe TRBD2 (5 bases). The CDR3 sequence: CASTDSEQETQYF. CDR3 nucleotide sequence: TGTGCCAGCACAGATAGCGAGCAAGAGACCCAGTACTTC.